These T cell receptor beta chains were read from a single sample in a study of T cell responses to AZD1222 COVID-19 vaccine. Clones were read by immunoSEQ multiplex PCR, and TCRdb kept only the in-frame ones, dropping some. Altogether 130,000 to 150,000 clones are present, 92% being singletons, with the ten largest covering around 3%. The material sequenced was peripheral blood, taken on day 0 of AZD1222 vaccination. These receptors all come from an adult in good health. Both conserved end residues are part of each CDR3. D genes are given only for firm matches. The size field is filled for only some rows; it gives once, few, many or a size class.

- | - | TRBJ1-1 | TRBV27 | CASSLLSGTVAEAFF | TGTGCCAGCAGTTTACTATCCGGGACCGTTGCTGAAGCTTTCTTT
- | - | TRBJ1-3 | TRBV9 | CASSPFEPGNTIYF | TGTGCCAGCAGCCCGTTTGAACCTGGAAACACCATATATTTT
- | - | TRBJ1-2 | TRBV7-9 | CASSLSSGNNGYTF | TGTGCCAGCAGCTTAAGTTCAGGGAACAATGGCTACACCTTC
- | TRBD1 | TRBJ1-2 | TRBV27 | CASSERQGIYGYTF | TGTGCCAGCAGTGAACGACAGGGGATCTATGGCTACACCTTC
- | TRBD2 | TRBJ2-1 | TRBV11-2 | CASSLVRGGINEQFF | TGTGCCAGCAGCTTAGTGCGGGGGGGGATCAATGAGCAGTTCTTC
- | - | TRBJ2-3 | TRBV19 | CASSIRADTQYF | TGTGCCAGTAGTATACGTGCAGATACGCAGTATTTT
- | - | TRBJ1-3 | TRBV5-4 | CASSLGRRNTIYF | TGTGCCAGCAGCTTAGGTCGCCGAAACACCATATATTTT
- | TRBD1 | TRBJ1-6 | TRBV6-5 | CASSTTGTATSPLHF | TGTGCCAGCAGTACGACCGGGACAGCTACTTCGCCCCTCCACTTT
- | - | TRBJ2-3 | TRBV7-3 | CASSLQAVSTDTQYF | TGTGCCAGCAGCCTCCAAGCGGTTAGCACAGATACGCAGTATTTT
- | - | TRBJ2-7 | TRBV2 | CASRGPRGPYEQYF | TGTGCCAGCAGGGGTCCGCGGGGCCCTTACGAGCAGTACTTC
- | - | TRBJ1-2 | TRBV27 | CASIPDRHYGYTF | TGTGCCAGCATCCCGGACAGACACTATGGCTACACCTTC
- | TRBD2 | TRBJ2-5 | TRBV11-2 | CASSLRGSGTETQYF | TGTGCCAGCAGCTTACGGGGAAGCGGGACAGAGACCCAGTACTTC
- | - | TRBJ1-1 | TRBV6-5 | CASCRDEVAFF | TGTGCCAGCTGCCGCGACGAGGTAGCTTTCTTT
- | TRBD2 | TRBJ2-2 | TRBV7-2 | CASSALAGVNTGELFF | TGTGCCAGCAGCGCGCTAGCGGGGGTGAACACCGGGGAGCTGTTTTTT
- | - | TRBJ2-3 | TRBV5-4 | CASNPGGTRDTQYF | TGTGCCAGCAACCCAGGGGGGACTAGAGATACGCAGTATTTT
- | TRBD1 | TRBJ1-1 | TRBV28 | CASRRDRGRDTEAFF | TGTGCCAGCAGAAGAGACAGGGGCCGAGACACTGAAGCTTTCTTT
- | - | TRBJ1-1 | TRBV2 | CASRFDQNTEAFF | TGTGCCAGCAGGTTCGACCAGAACACTGAAGCTTTCTTT
- | TRBD2 | TRBJ2-3 | TRBV5-6 | CASSPGLAGSDTQYF | TGTGCCAGCAGCCCGGGACTAGCGGGATCAGATACGCAGTATTTT
- | TRBD1 | TRBJ1-5 | TRBV5-5 | CASSLVRGPNQPQHF | TGTGCCAGCAGCTTGGTCAGGGGGCCAAATCAGCCCCAGCATTTT
- | TRBD1 | TRBJ1-5 | TRBV28 | CASSRQGSAGNQPQHF | TGTGCCAGCAGTCGACAGGGATCCGCGGGCAATCAGCCCCAGCATTTT
- | - | TRBJ2-1 | TRBV6-1 | CASSDRSLEGPSSQFF | TGTGCCAGCAGTGATAGAAGCCTAGAAGGTCCGAGTTCGCAGTTCTTC
- | - | TRBJ2-2 | TRBV5-1 | CASSAGPSGTGELFF | TGCGCCAGCAGCGCCGGGCCAAGCGGGACCGGGGAGCTGTTTTTT
- | - | TRBJ1-1 | TRBV6-1 | CASSETTVGTEAFF | TGTGCCAGCAGTGAAACAACGGTTGGCACTGAAGCTTTCTTT
once | TRBD1 | TRBJ2-7 | TRBV28 | CASSSTGGAGF | TGTGCCAGCAGTTCGACAGGGGGCGCTGGATTC
- | - | TRBJ1-5 | TRBV23-1 | CASSQSGPANSNQPQHF | TGCGCCAGCAGTCAATCTGGGCCCGCGAATAGCAATCAGCCCCAGCATTTT
- | - | TRBJ1-1 | TRBV18 | CASSRGEDTEAFF | TGTGCCAGCTCACGGGGGGAGGACACTGAAGCTTTCTTT
- | - | TRBJ1-5 | TRBV6-5 | CASSYHSQVRPQHF | TGTGCCAGCAGTTACCATTCACAGGTTCGGCCCCAGCATTTT
few | - | TRBJ1-2 | TRBV18 | CASSPPVGPLGRDNGYTF | TGTGCCAGCTCACCACCGGTAGGGCCCCTCGGAAGGGATAATGGCTACACCTTC
- | - | TRBJ1-2 | TRBV19 | CASSIDRNYGYTF | TGTGCCAGTAGTATAGACAGGAACTATGGCTACACCTTC
- | - | TRBJ2-2 | TRBV5-1 | CASSFGASNTGELFF | TGCGCCAGCAGCTTCGGGGCCTCGAACACCGGGGAGCTGTTTTTT
- | TRBD2 | TRBJ2-3 | TRBV18 | CASSPRGGSTDTQYF | TGTGCCAGCTCACCCCGGGGGGGTAGCACAGATACGCAGTATTTT
- | - | TRBJ1-5 | TRBV6-1 | CASSEGRDTEQHF | TGTGCCAGCAGTGAAGGGCGGGACACTGAGCAGCATTTT
- | - | TRBJ2-2 | TRBV5-1 | CASSLTQGDTGELFF | TGCGCCAGCAGCTTGACACAGGGTGACACCGGGGAGCTGTTTTTT
- | - | TRBJ1-3 | TRBV6-5 | CASILGSSGNTIYF | TGTGCCAGCATTCTGGGGAGCTCTGGAAACACCATATATTTT
once | TRBD1 | TRBJ2-7 | TRBV5-6 | CASSTGTGQYEQYF | TGTGCCAGCTCCACCGGGACAGGACAGTACGAGCAGTACTTC
- | - | TRBJ1-2 | TRBV29-1 | CSVEAFGSGWGYTF | TGCAGCGTTGAAGCCTTTGGGTCCGGATGGGGCTACACCTTC
- | - | TRBJ1-1 | TRBV6-6 | CASSDTEAFF | TGTGCCAGCAGTGACACTGAAGCTTTCTTT
few | - | TRBJ1-1 | TRBV28 | CASTKNYFEKEDTEAFF | TGTGCCAGCACCAAGAATTATTTTGAGAAGGAGGACACTGAAGCTTTCTTT
- | - | TRBJ2-2 | TRBV3-1/TRBV3-2 | CASSQTRGDGTGELFF | TGTGCCAGCAGCCAAACCAGGGGTGACGGTACCGGGGAGCTGTTTTTT
- | TRBD2 | TRBJ2-3 | TRBV6-7 | CASSYSVASGARAAGIADTQYF | TGTGCCAGCAGTTACTCGGTTGCTAGCGGAGCTAGGGCCGCTGGTATTGCAGATACGCAGTATTTT
- | - | TRBJ1-2 | TRBV19 | CASSIFLQDYGYTF | TGTGCCAGTAGTATATTCTTACAGGATTATGGCTACACCTTC
few | - | TRBJ1-2 | TRBV25-1 | CASSESASYGYTF | TGTGCCAGCAGTGAATCCGCTAGCTATGGCTACACCTTC
- | TRBD2 | TRBJ2-7 | TRBV27 | CASSLSGSGNEQYF | TGTGCCAGCAGTCTTAGCGGGAGTGGGAACGAGCAGTACTTC
- | - | TRBJ1-6 | TRBV7-6 | CASSLAGDNSPLHF | TGTGCCAGCAGCTTAGCAGGAGATAATTCACCCCTCCACTTT
- | - | TRBJ2-7 | TRBV12-2 | CASRSDRWSYEQYF | TGTGCAAGTCGCTCGGACAGATGGTCCTACGAGCAGTACTTC
- | - | TRBJ1-1 | TRBV30 | CAWNRRSTEAFF | TGTGCCTGGAACCGACGGTCCACTGAAGCTTTCTTT
- | - | TRBJ1-6 | TRBV11-2 | CASSLSNSEALHF | TGTGCCAGCAGCTTATCCAATTCAGAAGCCCTCCACTTT
- | - | TRBJ1-2 | TRBV6-4 | CASSDSPYPPLNYGYTF | TGTGCCAGCAGTGACTCTCCGTATCCTCCCCTTAACTATGGCTACACCTTC
medium-sized | TRBD2 | TRBJ2-7 | TRBV19 | CASRETSGSVEQYF | TGTGCCAGTAGGGAGACTAGCGGGAGTGTCGAGCAGTACTTC
- | - | TRBJ1-1 | TRBV12-3/TRBV12-4 | CASSFQLNTEAFF | TGTGCCAGCAGTTTCCAATTGAACACTGAAGCTTTCTTT
- | - | TRBJ1-1 | TRBV11-2 | CASSLATTEAFF | TGTGCCAGCAGCTTAGCCACGACTGAAGCTTTCTTT
few | - | TRBJ1-1 | TRBV6-1 | CASSEPRDTEAFF | TGTGCCAGCAGTGAACCCAGGGACACTGAAGCTTTCTTT
few | TRBD2 | TRBJ2-1 | TRBV5-4 | CASSQRTSGYNEQFF | TGTGCCAGCAGCCAACGGACTAGCGGATACAATGAGCAGTTCTTC
- | - | TRBJ1-2 | TRBV7-2 | CASSSFSGVGWDGYTF | TGTGCCAGCAGCTCATTTTCAGGTGTGGGTTGGGATGGCTACACCTTC
- | - | TRBJ2-2 | TRBV3-1/TRBV3-2 | CASSQTGTGELFF | TGTGCCAGCAGCCAAACCGGGACCGGGGAGCTGTTTTTT
- | - | TRBJ2-1 | TRBV4-1 | CASSQDLIYEQFF | TGCGCCAGCAGCCAAGATTTGATATATGAGCAGTTCTTC
- | - | TRBJ2-2 | TRBV5-1 | CASSFGTGELFF | TGCGCCAGCAGCTTTGGGACCGGGGAGCTGTTTTTT
- | - | TRBJ2-7 | TRBV18 | CASSPTGPGEQYF | TGTGCCAGCTCACCTACAGGACCGGGGGAGCAGTACTTC